These 16 T cell receptor beta chains came from one sample sequenced in a study of blood T cells in healthy people across ages. Alongside a J-beta primer mix, a sample-barcoded 5' primer served in a second PCR lasting about 6 to 12 cycles. TCRdb independently ran MiXCR on the 5' RACE reads; one entry per CDR3 protein. The sample carries 1.5 million to 2 million distinct CDR3 sequences, approximately 28% recorded once. Sequenced input: blood. These TCRs come from a woman aged 25-40 years in good health.

The chain recombines TRBV3-1 with TRBJ2-1; 9 bases line up with TRBD1. J gave up 5 bases and V 1 base, and 3 bases lay outside the gene matches. This CDR3 has 15 amino acids. Germline V gene data show CDR1 as LGHDT and CDR2 as YNNKEL (reference sequence). The CDR3 protein is CASSQAGTGHNEQFF. CDR3 DNA sequence: TGTGCCAGCAGCCAAGCCGGGACAGGGCACAATGAGCAGTTCTTC.

This clonotype has a handful of counts. This chain connects TRBV28 to TRBJ1-2; maybe TRBD1 (5 bases). Trimming stripped 2 bases from V and 4 bases from J, with 14 bases between. Germline-derived CDR1 and CDR2 are MDHEN and SYDVKM. The CDR3 runs 15 residues. The DNA of the CDR3 is TGTGCCAGCAGTTTAGGGGGTCGAGGGAGCTATGGCTACACCTTC. This codes for CASSLGGRGSYGYTF.

This clonotype was seen more than once but under ten times. This sequence joins TRBV6-1 and TRBJ1-5; D ambiguous. The CDR3 sequence is 13 residues long. V gave up 4 bases and J gave up 5 bases, with 9 bases separating them. The germline V gene has CDR1 MNHNS and CDR2 SASEGT. The DNA of the CDR3 is TGTGCCAGCAGTGTCGGGGTTTATCAGCCCCAGCATTTT. It encodes CASSVGVYQPQHF.

This clonotype was seen more than once but under ten times. The genes are TRBV7-2 and TRBJ2-1, with D uncertain. Per germline, CDR1 SGHTA and CDR2 FQGNSA. The CDR3 loop spans 15 amino acids. V was cut by 2 bases and J by 7 bases, with 15 bases left in between. CDR3 residues: CASSLLLVSGNEQFF. The CDR3 coding sequence is TGTGCCAGCAGCTTACTCCTAGTGTCGGGTAATGAGCAGTTCTTC.

This clonotype has just a few counts. The chain links TRBV7-9 to TRBJ2-1; D perhaps matches TRBD1 (5 bases). Germline CDR1 is SEHNR and CDR2 is FQNEAQ (reference sequence). The CDR3 runs to 18 residues. V was shortened by 5 bases and J by 4 bases, with 24 bases between the two germline ends. The CDR3 is CASSPISDSPTTYNEQFF. The CDR3 nucleotides read TGTGCCAGCAGCCCTATCAGCGACAGTCCCACCACTTACAATGAGCAGTTCTTC.

This clonotype was recorded many times. This chain links TRBV7-8 with TRBJ2-5, with D perhaps TRBD2 (6 bases). The CDR3 is 16 amino acids. V lost 3 bases and J lost 4, with 18 bases in between. Germline V gives CDR1 SGHVS, CDR2 FQNEAQ. The CDR3 bases are TGTGCCAGCAGCTTGAACCGGGACTCCTATCGAGAGACCCAGTACTTC. It is translated as CASSLNRDSYRETQYF.

Notes on this clonotype: A read error may explain this, as a much larger clone is one base away. This rearrangement joins TRBV29-1 to TRBJ2-7; TRBD1 agrees at 7 bases. CDR3 length equals 15 residues. J lost 7 bases, V lost 6 bases, and 18 bases had no gene match. Germline V gives CDR1 SQVTM, CDR2 ANQGSEA. The CDR3 loop reads CSVLGQATLRNEQYF. The CDR3 DNA is TGCAGCGTACTCGGACAGGCCACCCTACGGAATGAGCAGTACTTC.

There are many counts of this clonotype. The chain combines TRBV29-1 with TRBJ1-2; D gene unclear. The germline CDR1 and CDR2 sequences are SQVTM and ANQGSEA. V gave up 7 bases and J gave up 8 bases, with 20 bases separating them. The length of the CDR3 is 13 residues. The DNA of the CDR3 is TGCAGCGCCAGATTTATACTCGTGAAAGGCTACACCTTC. Translation gives CSARFILVKGYTF. The entire variable domain, with the rest obtained from reference TRBV29-1 and TRBJ1-2, is as follows: SAVISQKPSRDICQRGTSLTIQCQVDSQVTMMFWYRQQPGQSLTLIATANQGSEATYESGFVIDKFPISRPNLTFSTLTVSNMSPEDSSIYLCSARFILVKGYTFGSGTRLTVV.

The CDR3 DNA is TGTGCCAGCAGTTTCGCGTGGGACAGCCCCACTGGGGCCAACGTCCTGACTTTC. It yields the protein CASSFAWDSPTGANVLTF. J is TRBJ2-6 and V is TRBV12-3 or TRBV12-4, with 7 bases fitting TRBD1. The V gene end was trimmed by 3 bases and the J gene end by 2 bases; junction bases not matched to a gene: 10. The CDR3 loop spans 18 amino acids.

On this clonotype itself: One junction end disagrees with the germline gene, perhaps due to a read error. This chain uses TRBV10-3 with TRBJ1-6; D is possibly TRBD1 (5 bases). The CDR3 sequence is 14 residues long. Per germline, CDR1 ENHRY and CDR2 SYGVKD. DNA of the CDR3: TGTGCCATCAGTGACCGGGGGATCGGATCACCCCGCCACTTT. As protein: CAISDRGIGSPRHF.

This clonotype was found many times. This chain links TRBV30 with TRBJ2-7; D gene ambiguous. Germline V gene sequence: CDR1 GTSNPN, CDR2 SVGIG (reference sequence). V dropped 2 bases and J dropped 7 bases, with 6 bases sitting between them. The CDR3 length is 10 residues. Here the CDR3 reads CAWSRREQYF. The CDR3 bases are TGTGCCTGGAGTAGGCGGGAGCAGTACTTC.

V gene TRBV27 combines with J gene TRBJ2-1, with D hard to call. Germline loops: CDR1 MNHEY, CDR2 SMNVEV (reference sequence). The CDR3 runs to 13 residues. V lost 6 bases to trimming and J lost 3 bases, with 9 bases between them. CDR3 sequence: CASRLSYYNEQFF. DNA of the CDR3: TGTGCCAGCAGGCTATCATACTACAATGAGCAGTTCTTC.

This clonotype showed up many times. The chain has TRBV25-1 and TRBJ2-4; unclear D gene. From germline, CDR1 is MGHDK and CDR2 SYGVNS. Trimming pared 3 bases from V and 8 bases from J, leaving 8 bases between. This CDR3 region has 12 residues. CDR3 residues: CASSDLRDIQYF. The CDR3 bases are TGTGCCAGCAGTGACCTCCGGGACATTCAGTACTTC.

This clonotype was seen a handful of times. The chain recombines TRBV27 with TRBJ2-7; TRBD2 matches 13 bases. Near its end, the DNA agrees better with TRBJ2-5, so the J call may be wrong. The CDR3 loop spans 17 amino acids. Germline V lookup: CDR1 MNHEY, CDR2 SMNVEV (reference sequence). CDR3 coding DNA: TGTGCCAGCAGGCCCAGAAGACTAGCGGGAGGAAAAGAGACCCAGTACTTC. This translates into CASRPRRLAGGKETQYF.

The genes are TRBV6-5 and TRBJ2-5, with D possibly matching TRBD2 (6 bases). The V end lost 6 bases, the J end lost 2 bases, and 13 bases lay between the germline ends. Per the germline V gene, CDR1 is MNHEY and CDR2 is SVGAGI. This CDR3 comprises 14 residues. CDR3 nucleotide sequence: TGTGCCAGCAGCATGACTAGAAAACAAGAGACCCAGTACTTC. Translated, it gives CASSMTRKQETQYF.

The chain is built from TRBV2 and TRBJ1-4, with a possible D match to TRBD1 (6 bases). The V and J ends lost 8 bases and 7 bases respectively, with 17 bases between them. CDR3 length equals 14 residues. The V gene's germline CDR1 is SNHLY and CDR2 FYNNEI. The CDR3 bases are TGTGCCAGCGTAGACGGGGGCCCTGTTGAAAAACTGTTTTTT. This codes for CASVDGGPVEKLFF.